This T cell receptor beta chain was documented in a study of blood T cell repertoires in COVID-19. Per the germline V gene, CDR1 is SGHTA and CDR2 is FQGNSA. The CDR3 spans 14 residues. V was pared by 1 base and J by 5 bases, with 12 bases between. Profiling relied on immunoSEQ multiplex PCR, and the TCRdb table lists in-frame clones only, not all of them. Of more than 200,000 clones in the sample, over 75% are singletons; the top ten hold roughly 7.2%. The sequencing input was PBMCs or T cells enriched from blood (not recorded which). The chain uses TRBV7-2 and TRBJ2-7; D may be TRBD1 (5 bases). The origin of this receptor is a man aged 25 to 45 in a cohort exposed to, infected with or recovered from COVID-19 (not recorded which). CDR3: CASSLGQGKNEQYF. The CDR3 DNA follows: TGTGCCAGCAGCTTAGGCCAGGGAAAGAACGAGCAGTACTTC.